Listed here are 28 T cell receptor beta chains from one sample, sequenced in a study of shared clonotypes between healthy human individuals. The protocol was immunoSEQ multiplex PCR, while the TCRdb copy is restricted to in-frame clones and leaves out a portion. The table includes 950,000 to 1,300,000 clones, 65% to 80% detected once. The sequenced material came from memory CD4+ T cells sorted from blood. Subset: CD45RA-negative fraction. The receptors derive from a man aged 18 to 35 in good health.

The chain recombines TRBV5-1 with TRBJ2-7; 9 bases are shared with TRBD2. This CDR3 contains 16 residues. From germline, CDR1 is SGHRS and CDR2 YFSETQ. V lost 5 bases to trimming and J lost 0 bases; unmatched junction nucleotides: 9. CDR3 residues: CASRPSLAGVSYEQYF. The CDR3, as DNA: TGCGCCAGCAGACCCTCACTAGCGGGCGTCTCCTACGAGCAGTACTTC.

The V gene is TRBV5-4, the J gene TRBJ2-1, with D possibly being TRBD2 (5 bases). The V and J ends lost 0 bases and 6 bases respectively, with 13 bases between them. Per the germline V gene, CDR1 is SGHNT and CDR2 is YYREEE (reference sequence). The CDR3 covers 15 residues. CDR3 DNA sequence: TGTGCCAGCAGCTTGGGGAGTACGGGGTTCAATGAGCAGTTCTTC. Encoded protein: CASSLGSTGFNEQFF.

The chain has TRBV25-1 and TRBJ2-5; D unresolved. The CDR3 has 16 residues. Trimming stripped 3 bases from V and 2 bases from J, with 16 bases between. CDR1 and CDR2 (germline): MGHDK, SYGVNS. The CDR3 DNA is TGTGCCAGCAGTGATTCAGGAAGACTGAGACAAGAGACCCAGTACTTC. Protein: CASSDSGRLRQETQYF.

CDR3 DNA sequence: TGCGCCAGCAGCCGCACCTTAGCGGGAGGGACGGATACGCAGTATTTT. Translating it yields CASSRTLAGGTDTQYF. The V call is TRBV4-3, the J call TRBJ2-3; 11 positions match TRBD2. This CDR3 has 16 amino acids. From germline, CDR1 is LGHNA and CDR2 YSLEER. Trimming at V came to 4 bases and at J to 6 bases, leaving 9 bases not matched to a gene.

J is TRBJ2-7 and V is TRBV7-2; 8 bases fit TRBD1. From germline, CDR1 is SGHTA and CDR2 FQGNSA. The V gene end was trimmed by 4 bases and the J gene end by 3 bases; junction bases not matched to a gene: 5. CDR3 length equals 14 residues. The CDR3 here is CASSSEDRVYEQYF. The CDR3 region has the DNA TGTGCCAGCAGCTCAGAGGACAGGGTCTACGAGCAGTACTTC.

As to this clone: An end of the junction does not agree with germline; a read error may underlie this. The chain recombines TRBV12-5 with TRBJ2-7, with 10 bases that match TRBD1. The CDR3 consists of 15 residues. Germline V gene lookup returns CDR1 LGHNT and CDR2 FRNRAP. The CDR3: CASGLGRQGASLSHF. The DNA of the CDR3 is TGTGCTAGTGGTTTGGGCCGACAGGGGGCCTCTTTATCGCACTTC.

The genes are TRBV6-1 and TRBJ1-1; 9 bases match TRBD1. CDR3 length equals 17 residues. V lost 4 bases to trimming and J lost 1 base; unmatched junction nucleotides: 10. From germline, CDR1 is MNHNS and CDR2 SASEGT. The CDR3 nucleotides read TGTGCCAGCAGTGTAAAGATTTGGGGACAGGGGAACACTGAAGCTTTCTTT. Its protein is CASSVKIWGQGNTEAFF.

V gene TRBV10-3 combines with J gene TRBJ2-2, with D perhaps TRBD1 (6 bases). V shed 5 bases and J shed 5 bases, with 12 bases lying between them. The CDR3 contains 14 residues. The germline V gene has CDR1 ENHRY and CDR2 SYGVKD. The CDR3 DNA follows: TGTGCCATCAGTACCCAAACAGGGACCGGGGAGCTGTTTTTT. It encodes CAISTQTGTGELFF.

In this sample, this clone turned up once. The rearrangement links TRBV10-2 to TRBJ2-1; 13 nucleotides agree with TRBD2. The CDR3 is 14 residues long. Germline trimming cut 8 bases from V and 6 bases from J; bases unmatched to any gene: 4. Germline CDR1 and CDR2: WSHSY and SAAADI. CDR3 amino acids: CASEGLAGFNEQFF. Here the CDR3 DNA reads TGCGCCAGCGAGGGACTAGCGGGATTCAATGAGCAGTTCTTC.

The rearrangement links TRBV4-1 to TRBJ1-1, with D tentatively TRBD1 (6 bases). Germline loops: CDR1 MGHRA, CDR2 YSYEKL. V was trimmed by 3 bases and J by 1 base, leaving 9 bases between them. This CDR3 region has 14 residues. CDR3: CASSQPDRNTEAFF. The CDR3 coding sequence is TGCGCCAGCAGCCAGCCGGACAGGAACACTGAAGCTTTCTTT.

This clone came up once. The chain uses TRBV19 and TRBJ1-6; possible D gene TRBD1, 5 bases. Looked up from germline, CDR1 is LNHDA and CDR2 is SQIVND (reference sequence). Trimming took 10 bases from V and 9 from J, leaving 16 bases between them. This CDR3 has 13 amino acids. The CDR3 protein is CATHDRFTSPLHF. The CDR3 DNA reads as TGTGCCACCCATGACAGATTTACTTCACCCCTCCACTTT.

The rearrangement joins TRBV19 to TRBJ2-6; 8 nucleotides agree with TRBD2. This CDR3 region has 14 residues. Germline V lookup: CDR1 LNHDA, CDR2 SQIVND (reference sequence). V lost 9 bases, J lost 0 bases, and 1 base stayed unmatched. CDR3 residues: CASRGGSGANVLTF. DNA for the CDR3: TGTGCCAGCCGGGGGGGCTCTGGGGCCAACGTCCTGACTTTC.

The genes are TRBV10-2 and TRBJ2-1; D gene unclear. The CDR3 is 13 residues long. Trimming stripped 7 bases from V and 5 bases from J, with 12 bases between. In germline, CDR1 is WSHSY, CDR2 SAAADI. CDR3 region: CASTAGRDNEQFF. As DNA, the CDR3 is TGCGCCAGCACCGCAGGCCGAGACAATGAGCAGTTCTTC.

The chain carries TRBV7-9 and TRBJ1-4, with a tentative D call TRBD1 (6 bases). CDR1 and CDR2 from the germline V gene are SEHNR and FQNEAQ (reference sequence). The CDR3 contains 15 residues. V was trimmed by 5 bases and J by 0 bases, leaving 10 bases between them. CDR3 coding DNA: TGTGCCAGCAGCGTTTGGACAGCAACTAATGAAAAACTGTTTTTT. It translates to CASSVWTATNEKLFF.

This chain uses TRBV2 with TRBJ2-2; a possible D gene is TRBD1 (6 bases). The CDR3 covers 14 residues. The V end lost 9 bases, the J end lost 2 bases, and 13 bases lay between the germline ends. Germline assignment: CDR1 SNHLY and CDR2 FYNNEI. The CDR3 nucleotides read TGTGCCAGTACTGACAGGATCAACACCGGGGAGCTGTTTTTT. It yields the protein CASTDRINTGELFF.

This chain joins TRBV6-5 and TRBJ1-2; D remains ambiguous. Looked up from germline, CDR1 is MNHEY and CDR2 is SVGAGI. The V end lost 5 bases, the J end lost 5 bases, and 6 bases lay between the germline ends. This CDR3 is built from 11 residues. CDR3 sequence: CASSEQYGYTF. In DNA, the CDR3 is TGTGCCAGCAGTGAACAATATGGCTACACCTTC.

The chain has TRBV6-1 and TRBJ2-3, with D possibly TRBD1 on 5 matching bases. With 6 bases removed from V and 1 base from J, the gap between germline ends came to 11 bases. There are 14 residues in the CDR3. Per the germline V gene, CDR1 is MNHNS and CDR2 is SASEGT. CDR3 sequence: CASSRAAGTDTQYF. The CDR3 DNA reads TGTGCCAGCAGCAGGGCCGCGGGCACAGATACGCAGTATTTT.

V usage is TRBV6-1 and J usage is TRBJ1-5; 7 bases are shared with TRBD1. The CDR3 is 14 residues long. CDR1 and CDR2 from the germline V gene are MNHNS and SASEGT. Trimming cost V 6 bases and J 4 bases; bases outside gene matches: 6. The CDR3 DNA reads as TGTGCCAGCAGCCAGGGGGGGAATAATCAGCCCCAGCATTTT. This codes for CASSQGGNNQPQHF.

The DNA of the CDR3 is TGTGCCAGCAGTGAAAGATTGGGGATGGGAGAGACCCAGTACTTC. Translated, it gives CASSERLGMGETQYF. The chain couples TRBV2 to TRBJ2-5, with D unclear. The V gene lost 2 bases and the J gene lost 4 bases, with 14 bases spanning the gap. The CDR3 sequence is 15 residues long. Germline assignment: CDR1 SNHLY and CDR2 FYNNEI.

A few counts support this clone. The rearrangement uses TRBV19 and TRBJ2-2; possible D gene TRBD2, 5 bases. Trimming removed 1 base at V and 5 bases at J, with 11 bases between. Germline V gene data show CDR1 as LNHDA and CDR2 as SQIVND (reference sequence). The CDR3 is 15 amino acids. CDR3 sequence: CASSIVTRGTGELFF. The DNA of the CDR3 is TGTGCCAGTAGTATAGTTACTAGAGGGACCGGGGAGCTGTTTTTT.

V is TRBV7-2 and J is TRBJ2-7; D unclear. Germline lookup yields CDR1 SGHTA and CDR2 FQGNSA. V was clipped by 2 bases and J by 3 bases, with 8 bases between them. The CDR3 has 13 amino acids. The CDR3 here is CASSLLGNYEQYF. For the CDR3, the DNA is TGTGCCAGCAGCTTATTGGGTAACTACGAGCAGTACTTC.

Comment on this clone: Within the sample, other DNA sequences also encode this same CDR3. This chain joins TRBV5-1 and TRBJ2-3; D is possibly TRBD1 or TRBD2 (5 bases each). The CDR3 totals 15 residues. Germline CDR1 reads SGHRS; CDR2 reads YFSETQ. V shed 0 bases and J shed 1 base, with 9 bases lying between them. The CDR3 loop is CASSLALGGTDTQYF. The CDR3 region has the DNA TGCGCCAGCAGCTTGGCCTTGGGGGGCACAGATACGCAGTATTTT.

CDR3 region: CASSEYSGTHYGYTF. In DNA form, the CDR3 reads TGTGCCAGCAGTGAATATTCAGGGACCCACTATGGCTACACCTTC. This sequence joins TRBV25-1 and TRBJ1-2; TRBD1 is a possible D gene (5 bases). The germline V and J ends were trimmed by 0 bases and 3 bases, with 11 bases remaining between them. From germline, CDR1 is MGHDK and CDR2 SYGVNS. The CDR3 length is 15 residues.

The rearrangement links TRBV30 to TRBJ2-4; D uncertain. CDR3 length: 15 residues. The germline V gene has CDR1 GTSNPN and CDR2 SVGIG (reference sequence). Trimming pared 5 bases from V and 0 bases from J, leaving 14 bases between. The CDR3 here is CAWSGFLKAKNIQYF. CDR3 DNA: TGTGCCTGGTCCGGGTTCCTCAAAGCCAAAAACATTCAGTACTTC.

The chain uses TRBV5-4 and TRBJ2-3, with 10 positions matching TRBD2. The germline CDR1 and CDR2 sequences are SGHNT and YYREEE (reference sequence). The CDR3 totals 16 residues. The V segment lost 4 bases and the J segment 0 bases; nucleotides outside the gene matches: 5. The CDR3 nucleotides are TGTGCCAGCAGCCAAAAGACTAGCGGGAGCACAGATACGCAGTATTTT. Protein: CASSQKTSGSTDTQYF.

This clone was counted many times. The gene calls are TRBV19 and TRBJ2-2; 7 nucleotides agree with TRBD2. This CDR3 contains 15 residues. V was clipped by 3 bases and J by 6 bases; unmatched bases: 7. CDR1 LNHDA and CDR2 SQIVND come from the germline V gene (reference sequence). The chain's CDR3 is CASSISGQAAGELFF. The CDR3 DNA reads TGTGCCAGTAGTATTAGCGGGCAAGCGGCCGGGGAGCTGTTTTTT. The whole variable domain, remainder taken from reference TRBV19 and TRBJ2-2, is DGGITQSPKYLFRKEGQNVTLSCEQNLNHDAMYWYRQDPGQGLRLIYYSQIVNDFQKGDIAEGYSVSREKKESFPLTVTSAQKNPTAFYLCASSISGQAAGELFFGEGSRLTVL.

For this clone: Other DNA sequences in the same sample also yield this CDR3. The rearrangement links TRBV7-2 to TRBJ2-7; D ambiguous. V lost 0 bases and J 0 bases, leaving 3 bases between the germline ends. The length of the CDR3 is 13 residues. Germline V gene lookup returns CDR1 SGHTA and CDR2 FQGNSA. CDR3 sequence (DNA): TGTGCCAGCAGCTTAGCTAGCTCCTACGAGCAGTACTTC. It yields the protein CASSLASSYEQYF.

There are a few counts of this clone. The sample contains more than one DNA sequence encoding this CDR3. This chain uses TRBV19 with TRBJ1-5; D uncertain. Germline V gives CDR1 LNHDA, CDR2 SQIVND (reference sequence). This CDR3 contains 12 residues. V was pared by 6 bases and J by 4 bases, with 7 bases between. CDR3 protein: CASRGLNQPQHF. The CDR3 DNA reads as TGTGCCAGTAGAGGGCTAAATCAGCCCCAGCATTTT.